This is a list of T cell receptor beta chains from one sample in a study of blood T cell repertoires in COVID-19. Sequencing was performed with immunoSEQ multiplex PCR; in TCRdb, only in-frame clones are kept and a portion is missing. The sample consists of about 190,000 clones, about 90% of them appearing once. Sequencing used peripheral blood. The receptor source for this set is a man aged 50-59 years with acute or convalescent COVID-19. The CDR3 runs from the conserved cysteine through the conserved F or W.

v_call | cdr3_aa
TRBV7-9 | CASSSGTVSYGYTF
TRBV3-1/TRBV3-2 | CASSQGSGTGDNEQFF
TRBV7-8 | CASSTGQGGTGELFF
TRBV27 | CASSFMTGQLVSGNTIYF
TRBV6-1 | CASSERGVGNLGGYTF
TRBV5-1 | CASSPGAGNQPQHF
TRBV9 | CASSVSGREEPQHF
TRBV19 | CASSIVNSPGETQYF
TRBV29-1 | CSVAGERNQPQHF
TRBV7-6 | CASSLVPQGAVTDTQYF
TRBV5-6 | CASSFGTGVSPLHF
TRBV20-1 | CSASPPGQGGTGELFF
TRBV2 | CASSVDSPLNNSPLHF
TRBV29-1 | CSVVLAGDNEQFF
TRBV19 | CASRGTGGNQPQHF
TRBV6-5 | CASSQGQMNTGELFF
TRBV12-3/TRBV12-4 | CASGIGGTTEAFF
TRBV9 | CASSVAWGGEQFF
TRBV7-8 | CASSADKSYNSPLHF
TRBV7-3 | CASSLGPDPSYEQFF
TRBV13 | CASSAWGGNTEAFF
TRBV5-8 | CASSFGKTGGNEKLFF
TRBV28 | CASSFRRGGIHSNQPQHF
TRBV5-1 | CASSIGTSLSFDTQYF
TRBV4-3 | CASRQDRATEAFF
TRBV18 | CASSPPYGVDAGYTF
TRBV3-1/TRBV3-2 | CASSARQASGNTIYF
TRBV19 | CASSTNRGKDQPQHF
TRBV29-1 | CSVDRGVGYTF
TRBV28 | CASSLTGVGTDTQYF
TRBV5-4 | CASSLPGTGPSYGYTF
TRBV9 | CASSAPSGVLNTGELFF
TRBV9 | CASSPGTGGDGYGYTF
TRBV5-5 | CASSFSGTDTQYF
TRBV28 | CASRKQGSGNTIYF
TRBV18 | CASSPQGGGNQPQHF
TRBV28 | CASSFGGQGGSYNSPLHF
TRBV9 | CASSVGTGETQYF
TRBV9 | CASSARGLENADTQYF
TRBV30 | CARQGLNTEAFF
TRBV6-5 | CASKITREPGELFF
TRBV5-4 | CASSFSTAMNTEAFF
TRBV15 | CATSRDQKGSDTQYF
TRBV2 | CASGRQGIDEQYF
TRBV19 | CASSPGQGFYGYTF
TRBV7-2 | CASSLSVIAGGTQYF
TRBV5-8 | CASSSARQGFNQPQHF
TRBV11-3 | CASSLSEGQGDYGYTF
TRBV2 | CASRGQGSSYNSPLHF
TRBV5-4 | CASSPRTGMFFGYTF
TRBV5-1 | CASSLVPGGLTEAFF